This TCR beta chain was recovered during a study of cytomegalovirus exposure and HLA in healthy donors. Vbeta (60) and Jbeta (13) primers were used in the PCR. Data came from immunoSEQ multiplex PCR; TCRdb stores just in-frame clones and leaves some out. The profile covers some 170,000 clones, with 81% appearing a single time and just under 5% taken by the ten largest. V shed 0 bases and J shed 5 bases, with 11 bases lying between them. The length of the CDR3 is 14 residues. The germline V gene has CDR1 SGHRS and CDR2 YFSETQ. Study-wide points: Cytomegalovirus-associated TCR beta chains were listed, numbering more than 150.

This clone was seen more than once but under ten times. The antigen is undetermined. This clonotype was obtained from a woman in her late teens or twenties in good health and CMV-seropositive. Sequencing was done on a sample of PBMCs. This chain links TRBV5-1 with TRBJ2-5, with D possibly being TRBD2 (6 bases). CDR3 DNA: TGCGCCAGCAGCTTGGAGCCGAGCGGGGAGACCCAGTACTTC. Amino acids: CASSLEPSGETQYF.